The 25 T cell receptor beta chains in this list originate from one sample, sequenced in a study of PD-L1 blockade in urothelial cancer. Sample time point: pretreatment peripheral blood. TCRdb keeps only in-frame clones here, not all; method: immunoSEQ multiplex PCR. The sample has 60,000 to 65,000 clones, around 86% seen once; the top ten hold 3.2%. This sample comprised PBMCs, obtained around atezolizumab (anti-PD-L1) treatment. Source of these receptors: an older man with urothelial cancer.

The rearrangement uses TRBV6-6 and TRBJ1-2, with TRBD1 matching over 10 bases. J lost 8 bases, V lost 7 bases, and 7 bases had no gene match. This CDR3 is 13 amino acids long. The germline gives CDR1 MNHNY, CDR2 SVGAGI (reference sequence). The CDR3 bases are TGTGCCAGCACCTCCGGGACAGGGGTAGGCTACACCTTC. Translating it yields CASTSGTGVGYTF.

The chain links TRBV7-8 to TRBJ1-1, with 8 bases identical to TRBD1. There are 15 residues in the CDR3. Per germline, CDR1 SGHVS and CDR2 FQNEAQ. The V and J ends lost 2 bases and 0 bases, in that order; junction bases with no gene match: 2. The CDR3 nucleotides are TGTGCCAGCAGCTTACGGACAGGGCTGAACACTGAAGCTTTCTTT. Translating gives CASSLRTGLNTEAFF.

The rearrangement links TRBV6-1 to TRBJ2-1, with TRBD1 matching over 7 bases. This CDR3 region has 15 residues. J gave up 9 bases and V 3 bases, and 11 bases lay outside the gene matches. Germline CDR1 reads MNHNS; CDR2 reads SASEGT. CDR3 amino acids: CASSEVSGGWGEQFF. The CDR3 bases are TGTGCCAGCAGTGAGGTGTCAGGGGGTTGGGGTGAGCAGTTCTTC.

The chain links TRBV20-1 to TRBJ1-1; unclear D gene. CDR1 DFQATT and CDR2 SNEGSKA come from the germline V gene (reference sequence). This CDR3 spans 11 amino acids. Trimming took 3 bases from V and 5 from J, leaving 7 bases between them. This chain's CDR3 is CSASGGTEAFF. The CDR3 DNA sequence: TGCAGTGCTAGTGGCGGAACTGAAGCTTTCTTT.

The CDR3 sequence is CSVERDRGPREAFF. CDR3 DNA: TGCAGCGTTGAGCGGGACAGGGGGCCCAGAGAAGCTTTCTTT. The V call is TRBV29-1, the J call TRBJ1-1; 12 nucleotides match TRBD1. Losses at the gene ends were 3 bases for V and 8 bases for J; bases not matched to a gene: 7. Per germline, CDR1 SQVTM and CDR2 ANQGSEA. CDR3 length: 14 residues.

This clone was observed a few times. The chain has TRBV5-6 and TRBJ1-1; D ambiguous. With 0 bases removed from V and 6 bases from J, the gap between germline ends came to 12 bases. Germline V gene lookup returns CDR1 SGHDT and CDR2 YYEEEE. The CDR3 runs 14 residues. DNA for the CDR3: TGTGCCAGCAGCTTGGGACAATCGCGTTCTGAAGCTTTCTTT. Encoded protein: CASSLGQSRSEAFF.

V and J are TRBV2 and TRBJ1-1; 8 nucleotides match TRBD1. This CDR3 has 12 residues. V shed 2 bases and J 11 bases; nucleotides not matched to a gene: 4. CDR1 is SNHLY and CDR2 is FYNNEI in the germline V gene. The DNA for the CDR3 is TGTGCCAGCAGTGAACAGGGGGCGAGGGCTTTCTTT. Protein: CASSEQGARAFF. Full variable domain (outside the CDR3, taken from reference TRBV2 and TRBJ1-1): EPEVTQTPSHQVTQMGQEVILRCVPISNHLYFYWYRQILGQKVEFLVSFYNNEISEKSEIFDDQFSVERPDGSNFTLKIRSTKLEDSAMYFCASSEQGARAFFGQGTRLTVV.

The J gene is TRBJ1-1, the V gene TRBV7-2, with TRBD1 identical over 9 bases. Looked up from germline, CDR1 is SGHTA and CDR2 is FQGNSA. This CDR3 comprises 15 residues. J was trimmed by 1 base and V by 5 bases; bases with no gene match: 5. The CDR3 here is CASSPDRGGNTEAFF. The CDR3 DNA is TGTGCCAGCAGCCCGGACAGGGGCGGGAACACTGAAGCTTTCTTT.

Note on this clone: Relative to the germline gene, one junction end is altered; a read error may explain this. The chain recombines TRBV5-4 with TRBJ1-5; no reliable D call. Germline lookup yields CDR1 SGHNT and CDR2 YYREEE (reference sequence). The CDR3 runs to 13 residues. CDR3: CASSLDSSQPQHF. The CDR3 DNA sequence: TGTGCCAGCAGCTTGGACAGCAGTCAGCCCCAGCATTTT.

This chain joins TRBV7-9 and TRBJ2-2; 10 bases fit TRBD2. The CDR3 sequence is 14 residues long. V was clipped by 5 bases and J by 7 bases; unmatched bases: 4. From germline, CDR1 is SEHNR and CDR2 FQNEAQ (reference sequence). The CDR3, as DNA: TGTGCCAGCAGCCCGGGACTAGCGTACGGGGAGCTGTTTTTT. Translation: CASSPGLAYGELFF. The full variable domain, completed using reference TRBV7-9 and TRBJ2-2, is DTGVSQNPRHKITKRGQNVTFRCDPISEHNRLYWYRQTLGQGPEFLTYFQNEAQLEKSRLLSDRFSAERPKGSFSTLEIQRTEQGDSAMYLCASSPGLAYGELFFGEGSRLTVL.

In nucleotides, the CDR3 is TGTGCCAGCAGCTTAGCGGGGGGGTCGAACACTGAAGCTTTCTTT. Translated: CASSLAGGSNTEAFF. The V gene is TRBV7-3, the J gene TRBJ1-1, with D possibly TRBD1 on 5 matching bases. Germline CDR1 reads SGHTA; CDR2 reads FQGTGA. CDR3 length: 15 amino acids. The V gene lost 2 bases and the J gene lost 1 base, with 11 bases spanning the gap.

The V and J genes are TRBV30 and TRBJ2-7, with 9 bases lining up with TRBD2. The CDR3 consists of 13 residues. Germline assignment: CDR1 GTSNPN and CDR2 SVGIG (reference sequence). Trimming removed 4 bases from V and 3 bases from J; junction bases left unmatched: 4. The CDR3 DNA follows: TGTGCCTGGACTAGCGGGACTTACTACGAGCAGTACTTC. Translating it yields CAWTSGTYYEQYF.

This clone has a single count. The CDR3 DNA reads TGTGCCAGCAGTTCTTTTGGACGGGGGGTCGAGCTGGAAGCTTTCTTT. Its translation: CASSSFGRGVELEAFF. V and J are TRBV6-5 and TRBJ1-1, with a possible D match to TRBD1 (5 bases). V dropped 4 bases and J dropped 8 bases, with 23 bases sitting between them. The CDR3 contains 16 residues. CDR1 is MNHEY and CDR2 is SVGAGI in the germline V gene.

The chain is built from TRBV19 and TRBJ1-1; TRBD1 matches at 10 bases. Germline V CDR1 and CDR2: LNHDA, SQIVND (reference sequence). V shed 7 bases and J 5 bases; nucleotides not matched to a gene: 4. The CDR3 contains 13 residues. The CDR3 DNA reads as TGTGCCAGTATGACAGGGGGCGGGACTGAAGCTTTCTTT. This translates into CASMTGGGTEAFF.

This clone was counted only a few times. This chain links TRBV19 with TRBJ1-1; possible D gene TRBD1, 5 bases. The length of the CDR3 is 14 residues. Germline lookup yields CDR1 LNHDA and CDR2 SQIVND (reference sequence). V was shortened by 3 bases and J by 0 bases, with 8 bases between the two germline ends. The CDR3 coding sequence is TGTGCCAGTAGTATCCCGGGGGTGAACACTGAAGCTTTCTTT. Translation gives CASSIPGVNTEAFF.

The gene calls are TRBV18 and TRBJ2-2; 9 bases line up with TRBD2. Looked up from germline, CDR1 is KGHSH and CDR2 is LQKENI. The CDR3 runs 16 residues. With 6 bases clipped from V and 2 bases from J, the junction kept 7 bases outside the gene matches. This CDR3 reads CASSPGLASNTGELFF. DNA of the CDR3: TGTGCCAGCTCCCCCGGACTAGCGAGTAACACCGGGGAGCTGTTTTTT.

The chain recombines TRBV6-5 with TRBJ1-1; D uncertain. Germline V gene lookup returns CDR1 MNHEY and CDR2 SVGAGI. Trimming left V 2 bases short and J 1 base short, with 5 bases between. The CDR3 is made up of 13 amino acids. The CDR3 is CASSYNGNTEAFF. The DNA of the CDR3 is TGTGCCAGCAGTTACAACGGGAACACTGAAGCTTTCTTT.

This clone has just one count. The chain carries TRBV5-1 and TRBJ2-5, with 11 positions matching TRBD1. The CDR3 is 17 amino acids. V gave up 4 bases and J gave up 2 bases; unmatched junction bases: 10. The germline gives CDR1 SGHRS, CDR2 YFSETQ. The CDR3 DNA reads TGCGCCAGCAGCGTGAGGAGGACAGGGGGCCGGCAAGAGACCCAGTACTTC. Residues: CASSVRRTGGRQETQYF. The whole variable domain, remainder taken from reference TRBV5-1 and TRBJ2-5, is KAGVTQTPRYLIKTRGQQVTLSCSPISGHRSVSWYQQTPGQGLQFLFEYFSETQRNKGNFPGRFSGRQFSNSRSEMNVSTLELGDSALYLCASSVRRTGGRQETQYFGPGTRLLVL.

This chain joins TRBV6-1 and TRBJ1-2; 10 bases map to TRBD1. The CDR3 is made up of 13 amino acids. The ends lost 6 bases at V and 4 bases at J; junction bases unmatched: 2. The V gene's germline CDR1 is MNHNS and CDR2 SASEGT. CDR3: CASRGDRGYGYTF. The CDR3 nucleotides read TGTGCCAGCAGGGGGGACAGGGGCTATGGCTACACCTTC.

This chain uses TRBV7-9 with TRBJ1-4; tentatively, D is TRBD1 (5 bases). Germline-derived CDR1 and CDR2 are SEHNR and FQNEAQ (reference sequence). There are 14 residues in the CDR3. Trimming removed 5 bases at V and 7 bases at J, with 14 bases between. CDR3 sequence: CASSPRGGSEKLFF. The CDR3 nucleotides are TGTGCCAGCAGCCCCCGGGGGGGGTCTGAAAAACTGTTTTTT.

This sequence joins TRBV10-3 and TRBJ1-2, with D unclear. The CDR3 spans 14 residues. Germline values: CDR1 ENHRY, CDR2 SYGVKD. Deletions cut 3 bases from V and 0 bases from J, with 8 bases between. The CDR3 coding sequence is TGTGCCATCAGTGACCTAACAGCTAACTATGGCTACACCTTC. Protein sequence: CAISDLTANYGYTF.

CDR3 coding DNA: TGCAGCGTTCTTACCCGGGACACAAATTACTACGAGCAGTACTTC. Amino acids: CSVLTRDTNYYEQYF. The V gene is TRBV29-1, the J gene TRBJ2-7, with D maybe TRBD1 (6 bases). Trimming cost V 5 bases and J 3 bases, with 20 bases left between them. Germline values: CDR1 SQVTM, CDR2 ANQGSEA. The CDR3 loop spans 15 amino acids.

The V call is TRBV27, the J call TRBJ2-3; 14 bases line up with TRBD2. CDR3 length: 15 amino acids. V gave up 7 bases and J gave up 2 bases; unmatched junction bases: 2. The V gene's germline CDR1 is MNHEY and CDR2 SMNVEV (reference sequence). The CDR3 sequence is CASKGLAGDTDTQYF. Written as DNA, the CDR3 is TGTGCCAGCAAGGGACTAGCGGGAGACACAGATACGCAGTATTTT.

The count of this clone is one. The rearrangement joins TRBV5-1 to TRBJ2-5, with 7 nucleotides matching TRBD1. J was trimmed by 5 bases and V by 2 bases; bases with no gene match: 12. CDR1 SGHRS and CDR2 YFSETQ come from the germline V gene. The CDR3 is made up of 16 amino acids. The chain's CDR3 is CASSFGRQGFGETQYF. The CDR3 DNA is TGCGCCAGCAGCTTTGGAAGACAGGGATTTGGGGAGACCCAGTACTTC.

The gene calls are TRBV11-2 and TRBJ2-5; tentatively, D is TRBD1 (6 bases). Trimming stripped 5 bases from V and 4 bases from J, with 11 bases between. CDR1 and CDR2 from the germline V gene are SGHAT and FQNNGV. The CDR3 length is 13 residues. This CDR3 is CASSVTGIETQYF. The DNA for the CDR3 is TGTGCCAGCAGCGTCACAGGGATAGAGACCCAGTACTTC.